The sequence of this TCR beta chain was determined in a study of T cell responses to AZD1222 COVID-19 vaccine. The assay was immunoSEQ multiplex PCR, and TCRdb's table has in-frame clones only and misses some. The profile shows 150,000 or so clones, 80% to 95% of them singletons. Second-dose groups at about 4 or about 12 weeks were pooled. A note on this clone: As yet, its antigen is unknown.

CDR1 is MNHEY and CDR2 is SVGAGI in the germline V gene. The germline V and J ends were trimmed by 6 bases and 2 bases, with 11 bases remaining between them. The CDR3 sequence is 13 residues long. Study observations and caveats: Spike-specific TCR breadth rose after two AZD1222 doses, and depth rose as well. It was only a handful of AZD1222 recipients who were seropositive at baseline. No repertoire was sampled before or during the peak T cell response, only after it.

This chain links TRBV6-5 with TRBJ2-7; no reliable D call. The clonotype comes from an adult who received the AZD1222 COVID-19 vaccine. Sequences were derived from peripheral blood, sampled 28 days after the second AZD1222 dose. CDR3 residues: CASSLPSTYEQYF. CDR3 DNA sequence: TGTGCCAGCAGCTTACCCAGCACCTACGAGCAGTACTTC.